The next 3 T cell receptor beta chains were all read from a single sample in a study of T cells expressing NK-cell markers. TCRdb re-called the 5' RACE reads and catalogs CDR3 proteins one per entry, DNA excluded. The repertoire table contains around 280,000 distinct CDR3 sequences. Sequencing used blood T cells: a sorted CD56 or NKG2C T cell subset, CD4+ or CD8+ T cells, or bulk PBMC T cells (not recorded which). The source of these receptors is a man younger than 35 in good health.

This rearrangement joins TRBV12-3 or TRBV12-4 to TRBJ1-1. The CDR3 loop spans 14 amino acids. The CDR3 spells CASSTWSGNTEAFF.

The V and J genes are TRBV29-1 and TRBJ1-1; lacking DNA, the TRBD1 call made by TCRdb goes unchecked. This CDR3 spans 14 amino acids. CDR1 is SQVTM and CDR2 is ANQGSEA in the germline V gene. CDR3 sequence: CSVEQGRRSTEAFF. The full variable domain, its missing parts supplied by reference TRBV29-1 and TRBJ1-1, is SAVISQKPSRDICQRGTSLTIQCQVDSQVTMMFWYRQQPGQSLTLIATANQGSEATYESGFVIDKFPISRPNLTFSTLTVSNMSPEDSSIYLCSVEQGRRSTEAFFGQGTRLTVV.

This chain connects TRBV7-2 to TRBJ2-5; the D gene TCRdb calls, TRBD1, cannot be checked with no DNA. The CDR3 totals 15 residues. Per germline, CDR1 SGHTA and CDR2 FQGNSA. The CDR3 here is CASSRQRGGGETQYF.